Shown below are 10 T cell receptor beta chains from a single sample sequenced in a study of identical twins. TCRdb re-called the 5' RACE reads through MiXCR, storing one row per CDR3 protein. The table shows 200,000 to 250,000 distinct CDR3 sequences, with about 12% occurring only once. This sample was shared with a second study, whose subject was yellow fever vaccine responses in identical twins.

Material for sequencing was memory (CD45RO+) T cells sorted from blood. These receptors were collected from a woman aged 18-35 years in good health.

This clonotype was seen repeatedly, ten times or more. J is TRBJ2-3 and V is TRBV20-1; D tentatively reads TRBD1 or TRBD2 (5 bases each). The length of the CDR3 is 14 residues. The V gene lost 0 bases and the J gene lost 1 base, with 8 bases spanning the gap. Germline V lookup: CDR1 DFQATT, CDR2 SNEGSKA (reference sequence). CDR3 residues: CSARDRDRTDTQYF. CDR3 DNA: TGCAGTGCTAGAGATAGGGACCGCACAGATACGCAGTATTTT.

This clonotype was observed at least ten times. CDR3 nucleotides: TGCAGCGTGAAGGGAGGCACTGAAGCTTTCTTT. Its protein is CSVKGGTEAFF. The V and J genes are TRBV29-1 and TRBJ1-1, with D hard to call. The CDR3 extends over 11 amino acids. V was cut by 6 bases and J by 4 bases, with 9 bases left in between. From germline, CDR1 is SQVTM and CDR2 ANQGSEA. The whole variable domain, remainder taken from reference TRBV29-1 and TRBJ1-1, is SAVISQKPSRDICQRGTSLTIQCQVDSQVTMMFWYRQQPGQSLTLIATANQGSEATYESGFVIDKFPISRPNLTFSTLTVSNMSPEDSSIYLCSVKGGTEAFFGQGTRLTVV.

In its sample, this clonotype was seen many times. CDR3 residues: CASSSGKYYEQYF. The CDR3 DNA reads as TGTGCCAGCAGCTCAGGGAAATACTACGAGCAGTACTTC. This chain links TRBV11-2 with TRBJ2-7; TRBD1 might be the D (5 bases). V lost 4 bases, J lost 3 bases, and 10 bases lay in between. This CDR3 has 13 amino acids. CDR1 is SGHAT and CDR2 is FQNNGV in the germline V gene.

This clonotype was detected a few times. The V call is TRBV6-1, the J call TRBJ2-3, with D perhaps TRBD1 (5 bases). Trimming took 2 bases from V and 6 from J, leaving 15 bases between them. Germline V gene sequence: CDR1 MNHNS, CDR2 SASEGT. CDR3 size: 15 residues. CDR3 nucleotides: TGTGCCAGCAGTGAAAGCTGGGGCCCTACGGATACGCAGTATTTT. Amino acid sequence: CASSESWGPTDTQYF.

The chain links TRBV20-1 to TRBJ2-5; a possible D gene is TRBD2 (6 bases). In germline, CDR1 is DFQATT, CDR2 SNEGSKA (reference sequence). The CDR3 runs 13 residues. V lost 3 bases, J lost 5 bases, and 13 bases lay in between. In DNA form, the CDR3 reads TGCAGTGCTAGGAAGTGGGGGAGGGAGACCCAGTACTTC. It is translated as CSARKWGRETQYF.

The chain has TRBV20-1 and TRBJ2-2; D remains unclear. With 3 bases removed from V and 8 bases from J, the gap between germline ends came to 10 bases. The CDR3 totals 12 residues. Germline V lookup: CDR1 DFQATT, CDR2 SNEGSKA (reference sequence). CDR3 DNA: TGCAGTGCTAGGGGTCCTCTGGGGGAGCTGTTTTTT. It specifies CSARGPLGELFF.

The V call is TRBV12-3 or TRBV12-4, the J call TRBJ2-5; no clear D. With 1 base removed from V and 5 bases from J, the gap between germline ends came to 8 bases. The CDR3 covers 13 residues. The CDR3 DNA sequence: TGTGCCAGCAGTTTAGGCGTGATGGAGACCCAGTACTTC. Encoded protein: CASSLGVMETQYF.

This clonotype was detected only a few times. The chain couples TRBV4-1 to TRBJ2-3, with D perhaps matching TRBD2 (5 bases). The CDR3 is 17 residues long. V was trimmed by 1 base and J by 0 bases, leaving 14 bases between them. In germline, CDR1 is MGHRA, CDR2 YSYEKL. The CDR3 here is CASSQGSGLSSTDTQYF. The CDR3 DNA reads TGCGCCAGCAGCCAAGGGTCCGGACTCTCAAGCACAGATACGCAGTATTTT.

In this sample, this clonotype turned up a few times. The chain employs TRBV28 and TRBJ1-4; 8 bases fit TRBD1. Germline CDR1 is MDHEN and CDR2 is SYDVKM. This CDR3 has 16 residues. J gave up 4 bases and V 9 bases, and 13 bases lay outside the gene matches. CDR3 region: CASSGAGTGFNEKLFF. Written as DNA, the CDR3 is TGTGCCAGTAGTGGGGCTGGGACAGGCTTTAATGAAAAACTGTTTTTT.

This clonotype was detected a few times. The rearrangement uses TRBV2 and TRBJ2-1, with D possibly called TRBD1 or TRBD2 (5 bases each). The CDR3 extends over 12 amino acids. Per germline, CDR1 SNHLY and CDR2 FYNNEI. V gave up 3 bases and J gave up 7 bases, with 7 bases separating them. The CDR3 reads CASSDWGNEQFF. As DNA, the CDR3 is TGTGCCAGCAGTGATTGGGGGAATGAGCAGTTCTTC.